Following are 19 T cell receptor beta chains from one sample sequenced in a study of OX40 agonist ivuxolimab in advanced cancers. Clones were read by immunoSEQ multiplex PCR, and TCRdb kept only the in-frame ones, dropping some. The repertoire holds tens of thousands of clones, with 88% as singletons. The specimen comprised CD4+ or CD8+ T cells sorted from blood, sampled in a trial of the OX40 agonist ivuxolimab. All receptors come from an adult with an advanced solid tumor such as melanoma, head and neck, liver or kidney cancer.

The CDR3 loop reads CASSLTGYYEQYV. The DNA of the CDR3 is TGTGCCAGCTCGTTAACAGGATACTACGAGCAGTACGTC. The chain combines TRBV18 with TRBJ2-7, with D possibly being TRBD1 (5 bases). The germline V gene encodes CDR1 KGHSH and CDR2 LQKENI. V lost 6 bases to trimming and J lost 3 bases, with 12 bases between them. The CDR3 sequence is 13 residues long.

The chain employs TRBV30 and TRBJ1-2; TRBD1 might be the D (5 bases). V shed 2 bases and J shed 14 bases, with 18 bases lying between them. From germline, CDR1 is GTSNPN and CDR2 SVGIG (reference sequence). This CDR3 region has 12 residues. CDR3 loop: CAWSFLGDVATF. CDR3 DNA: TGTGCCTGGAGTTTCTTAGGGGATGTTGCAACCTTC.

V and J are TRBV6-6 and TRBJ1-1; tentatively, D is TRBD1 (5 bases). Trimming left V 0 bases short and J 6 bases short, with 17 bases between. This CDR3 region has 16 residues. CDR1 and CDR2 from the germline V gene are MNHNY and SVGAGI (reference sequence). CDR3 sequence: CASSYSTQGLGPEAFF. The DNA for the CDR3 is TGTGCCAGCAGTTACTCGACCCAGGGTCTGGGCCCTGAAGCTTTCTTT.

J is TRBJ1-5 and V is TRBV4-3; D possibly corresponds to TRBD1 (5 bases). The V gene lost 1 base and the J gene lost 6 bases, with 13 bases spanning the gap. The length of the CDR3 is 15 residues. The germline V gene encodes CDR1 LGHNA and CDR2 YSLEER. CDR3 nucleotide sequence: TGCGCCAGCAGCCAAGCCCCGGGGGGGGGTCAGCCCCAGCATTTT. Translating it yields CASSQAPGGGQPQHF.

CDR3 sequence reads: CASKKGYGTEAFF. The CDR3 DNA is TGTGCCAGTAAAAAAGGGTACGGCACTGAAGCTTTCTTT. The chain links TRBV19 to TRBJ1-1; D gene uncertain. Germline V lookup: CDR1 LNHDA, CDR2 SQIVND (reference sequence). CDR3 length: 13 residues. V lost 7 bases and J lost 4, with 13 bases in between.

This rearrangement joins TRBV4-2 to TRBJ2-1; TRBD1 matches at 7 bases. This CDR3 comprises 13 residues. Trimming took 2 bases from V and 15 from J; bases not matched to a gene: 10. Germline lookup yields CDR1 LGHNA and CDR2 YNFKEQ. This chain's CDR3 is CASSQSTGVIRFF. The CDR3 DNA sequence: TGTGCCAGCAGCCAATCTACAGGGGTAATACGGTTCTTC.

The gene calls are TRBV27 and TRBJ1-2; D might be TRBD1 (5 bases). From germline, CDR1 is MNHEY and CDR2 SMNVEV (reference sequence). The CDR3 is 11 residues long. The ends were cut back, 7 bases at V and 9 bases at J, with 12 bases in the middle. The CDR3 region has the DNA TGTGCCAGCACAGAGGGGTTCAGCTACACCTTC. Translated: CASTEGFSYTF.

This clone was seen just once. This rearrangement joins TRBV11-2 to TRBJ2-7; 8 nucleotides align to TRBD2. CDR1 is SGHAT, CDR2 FQNNGV, per germline. The J segment lost 2 bases and the V segment lost 4 bases, leaving 4 bases of the junction unmatched. This CDR3 has 14 amino acids. The CDR3 DNA is TGTGCCAGCAGCTCCCGGGGGGGGGCCTACGAGCAGTACGTC. It codes for CASSSRGGAYEQYV.

The gene calls are TRBV25-1 and TRBJ1-1; D is perhaps TRBD1 (5 bases). Looked up from germline, CDR1 is MGHDK and CDR2 is SYGVNS. V gave up 8 bases and J gave up 3 bases, with 19 bases separating them. CDR3 length: 15 amino acids. The chain's CDR3 is CASLPEGNGDTEAFF. Here the CDR3 DNA reads TGTGCCAGCCTTCCTGAGGGGAATGGGGACACTGAAGCTTTCTTT.

The gene calls are TRBV7-3 and TRBJ1-2, with 7 bases aligning to TRBD1. This CDR3 has 14 amino acids. Per germline, CDR1 SGHTA and CDR2 FQGTGA. V lost 5 bases, J lost 6 bases, and 9 bases stayed unmatched. DNA of the CDR3: TGTGCCAGCAGCGGTGATACAGGGGTGGATGGCTACACCTTC. Amino acid sequence: CASSGDTGVDGYTF.

The rearrangement links TRBV28 to TRBJ1-2; 8 nucleotides line up with TRBD1. After removal of 6 bases from V and 4 bases from J, the junction contained 19 bases not matched to a gene. Germline lookup yields CDR1 MDHEN and CDR2 SYDVKM. This CDR3 comprises 18 residues. As DNA, the CDR3 is TGTGCCAGCAGCCCGAGCCCTCAGCGACAGGGGTCCCTCTATGGCTACACCTTC. Amino acid sequence: CASSPSPQRQGSLYGYTF.

The V and J genes are TRBV28 and TRBJ2-7; the match to TRBD2 covers 7 bases. The germline gives CDR1 MDHEN, CDR2 SYDVKM. The CDR3 extends over 18 amino acids. J gave up 3 bases and V 1 base, and 15 bases lay outside the gene matches. CDR3 DNA: TGTGCCAGCAGTTTATACTCCGCGGGGGTAAGCAGCGACTACGAGCAGTACTTC. Translating it yields CASSLYSAGVSSDYEQYF.

This chain uses TRBV4-3 with TRBJ2-3, with 9 bases identical to TRBD1. The germline V gene has CDR1 LGHNA and CDR2 YSLEER. V lost 8 bases, J lost 2 bases, and 8 bases stayed unmatched. There are 15 residues in the CDR3. CDR3: CASSGTGILTDTQYF. CDR3 DNA sequence: TGCGCCAGCTCCGGGACAGGGATACTCACAGATACGCAGTATTTT.

This sequence joins TRBV10-2 and TRBJ1-5; TRBD1 agrees at 9 bases. Germline CDR1 and CDR2: WSHSY and SAAADI. V shed 2 bases, J shed 4 bases, and the junction held 6 bases outside the gene matches. The CDR3 consists of 16 residues. CDR3 nucleotides: TGCGCCAGCAGTGAGGGGGTGACAGGGGGGAATCAGCCCCAGCATTTT. It codes for CASSEGVTGGNQPQHF.

Notes on this clone: This CDR3 is also generated by other DNA sequences in the sample. The V call is TRBV7-3, the J call TRBJ1-6; D is undetermined. Germline V gene lookup returns CDR1 SGHTA and CDR2 FQGTGA. Trimming left V 6 bases short and J 3 bases short, with 6 bases between. CDR3 length equals 13 residues. Written as DNA, the CDR3 is TGTGCCAGCAGTCTTGGCTATAATTCACCCCTCCACTTT. It encodes CASSLGYNSPLHF.

This clone was counted once. The chain recombines TRBV5-1 with TRBJ2-7; D is undetermined. The germline V gene encodes CDR1 SGHRS and CDR2 YFSETQ. V was trimmed by 4 bases and J by 1 base, leaving 12 bases between them. CDR3 length equals 14 residues. The CDR3 region is CASSVEGSSYEQYF. CDR3 nucleotides: TGCGCCAGCAGCGTCGAAGGCAGTTCCTACGAGCAGTACTTC.

This clone has more than one count but fewer than ten. The chain employs TRBV19 and TRBJ2-3, with TRBD2 matching over 10 bases. The trim removed 7 bases at V and 0 bases at J, leaving 7 bases unmatched. CDR1 is LNHDA, CDR2 SQIVND, per germline (reference sequence). This CDR3 region has 16 residues. DNA of the CDR3: TGTGCCAGTAACCCTAGCGGGGGAACGAGCACAGATACGCAGTATTTT. Its protein product is CASNPSGGTSTDTQYF.

The chain carries TRBV6-6 and TRBJ2-1, with TRBD2 identical over 10 bases. This CDR3 contains 14 residues. Trimming removed 8 bases from V and 3 bases from J; junction bases left unmatched: 4. CDR1 and CDR2 from the germline V gene are MNHNY and SVGAGI (reference sequence). CDR3 sequence: CASSPSGGYNEQFF. CDR3 coding DNA: TGTGCCAGCTCCCCTAGCGGGGGCTACAATGAGCAGTTCTTC.

The chain combines TRBV28 with TRBJ2-2, with TRBD1 identical over 7 bases. The germline V gene has CDR1 MDHEN and CDR2 SYDVKM. V lost 7 bases to trimming and J lost 0 bases; unmatched junction nucleotides: 11. The CDR3 length is 17 residues. The CDR3 bases are TGTGCCAGCAACGAACAGGGGAGCCTCGCGAACACCGGGGAGCTGTTTTTT. Encoded protein: CASNEQGSLANTGELFF.